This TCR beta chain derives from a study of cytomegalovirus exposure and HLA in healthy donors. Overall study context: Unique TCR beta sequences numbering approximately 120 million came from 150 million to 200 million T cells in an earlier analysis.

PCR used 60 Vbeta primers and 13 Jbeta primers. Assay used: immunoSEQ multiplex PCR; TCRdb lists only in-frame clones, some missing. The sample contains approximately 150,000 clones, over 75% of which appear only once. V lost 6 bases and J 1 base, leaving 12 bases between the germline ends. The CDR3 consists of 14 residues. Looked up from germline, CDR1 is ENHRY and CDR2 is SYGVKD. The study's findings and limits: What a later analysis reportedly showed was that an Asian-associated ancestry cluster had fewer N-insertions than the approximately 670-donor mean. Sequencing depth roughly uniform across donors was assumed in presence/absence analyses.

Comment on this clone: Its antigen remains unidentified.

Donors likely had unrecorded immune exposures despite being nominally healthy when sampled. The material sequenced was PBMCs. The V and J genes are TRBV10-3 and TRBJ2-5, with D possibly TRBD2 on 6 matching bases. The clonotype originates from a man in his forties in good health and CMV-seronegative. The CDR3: CAISPRDFQETQYF. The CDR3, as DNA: TGTGCCATCAGCCCCCGGGACTTCCAAGAGACCCAGTACTTC.